This T cell receptor (beta chain) was recorded in a study of control samples from healthy donors and cancer patients. From germline, CDR1 is MNHEY and CDR2 SVGAGI. The CDR3 has 15 amino acids. The V gene end was trimmed by 6 bases and the J gene end by 9 bases; junction bases not matched to a gene: 8. Sequencing was performed with immunoSEQ multiplex PCR; in TCRdb, only in-frame clones are kept and a portion is missing. The profile shows 100,000 to 150,000 clones, about 92% of them singletons. The sequenced material came from PBMCs. The genes are TRBV6-5 and TRBJ1-6; 10 bases line up with TRBD1. This receptor was obtained from an elderly man with head and neck cancer. CDR3 amino acids: CASSRDRGSGSPLHF. The CDR3 region has the DNA TGTGCCAGCAGCCGGGACAGGGGAAGCGGTTCACCCCTCCACTTT.